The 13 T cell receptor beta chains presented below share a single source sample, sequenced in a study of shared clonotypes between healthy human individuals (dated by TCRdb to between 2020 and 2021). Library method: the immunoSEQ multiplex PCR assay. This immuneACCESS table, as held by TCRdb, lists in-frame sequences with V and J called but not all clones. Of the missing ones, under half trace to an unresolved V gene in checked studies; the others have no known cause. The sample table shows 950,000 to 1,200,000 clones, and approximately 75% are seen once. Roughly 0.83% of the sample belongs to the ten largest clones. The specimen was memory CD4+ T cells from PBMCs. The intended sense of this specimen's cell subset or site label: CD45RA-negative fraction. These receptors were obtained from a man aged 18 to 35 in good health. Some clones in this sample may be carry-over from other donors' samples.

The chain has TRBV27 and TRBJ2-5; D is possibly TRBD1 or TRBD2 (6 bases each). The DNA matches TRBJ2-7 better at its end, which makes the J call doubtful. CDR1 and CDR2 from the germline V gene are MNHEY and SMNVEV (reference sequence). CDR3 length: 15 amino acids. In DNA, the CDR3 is TGTGCCAGCAGCAACCCGAGGAGGGGACATAACGAGCAGTACTTC. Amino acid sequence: CASSNPRRGHNEQYF.

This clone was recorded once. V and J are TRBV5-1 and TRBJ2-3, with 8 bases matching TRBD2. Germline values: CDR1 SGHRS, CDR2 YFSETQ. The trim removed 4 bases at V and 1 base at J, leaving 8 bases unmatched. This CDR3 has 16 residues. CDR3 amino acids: CASSLPTSERTDTQYF. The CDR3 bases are TGCGCCAGCAGCCTCCCGACTAGCGAGCGCACAGATACGCAGTATTTT.

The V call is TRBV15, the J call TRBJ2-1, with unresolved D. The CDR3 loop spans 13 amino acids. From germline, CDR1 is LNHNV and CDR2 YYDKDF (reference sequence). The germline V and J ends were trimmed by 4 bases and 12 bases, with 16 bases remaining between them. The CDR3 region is CATSTSKEAGQFF. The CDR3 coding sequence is TGTGCCACCAGCACATCGAAAGAAGCTGGGCAGTTCTTC.

Here the CDR3 reads CASADRPRDGYTF. CDR3 DNA: TGTGCCAGCGCGGACAGACCTAGGGATGGCTACACCTTC. This chain connects TRBV7-9 to TRBJ1-2; possibly TRBD1 for D (6 bases). CDR3 size: 13 residues. Per the germline V gene, CDR1 is SEHNR and CDR2 is FQNEAQ (reference sequence). V was cut by 8 bases and J by 6 bases, with 16 bases left in between.

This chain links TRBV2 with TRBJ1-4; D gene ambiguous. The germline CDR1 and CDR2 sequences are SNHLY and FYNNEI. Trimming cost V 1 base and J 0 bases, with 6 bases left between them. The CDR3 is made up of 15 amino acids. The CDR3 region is CASSEEFATNEKLFF. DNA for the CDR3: TGTGCCAGCAGTGAAGAGTTTGCAACTAATGAAAAACTGTTTTTT.

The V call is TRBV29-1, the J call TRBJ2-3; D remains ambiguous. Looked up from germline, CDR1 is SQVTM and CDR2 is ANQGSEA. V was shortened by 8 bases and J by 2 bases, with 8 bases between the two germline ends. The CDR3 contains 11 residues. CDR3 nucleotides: TGCAGCACCGGAGTCACAGATACGCAGTATTTT. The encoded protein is CSTGVTDTQYF.

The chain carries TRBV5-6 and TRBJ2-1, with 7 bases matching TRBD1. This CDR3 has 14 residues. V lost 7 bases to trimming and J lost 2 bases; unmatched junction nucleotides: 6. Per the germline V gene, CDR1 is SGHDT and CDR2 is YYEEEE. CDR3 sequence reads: CASGQETAYNEQFF. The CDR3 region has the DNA TGTGCCAGCGGACAGGAGACGGCCTACAATGAGCAGTTCTTC.

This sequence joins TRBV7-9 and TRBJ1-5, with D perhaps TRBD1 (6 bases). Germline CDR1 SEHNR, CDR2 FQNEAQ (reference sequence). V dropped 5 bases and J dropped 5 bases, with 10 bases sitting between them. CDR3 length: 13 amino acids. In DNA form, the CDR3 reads TGTGCCAGCAGCCGGGACAACTATCAGCCCCAGCATTTT. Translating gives CASSRDNYQPQHF.

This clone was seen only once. CDR3 DNA: TGTGCCAGCGGTCTACGGAGAGGTGAAAAACTGTTTTTT. This gives the protein CASGLRRGEKLFF. The V and J genes are TRBV2 and TRBJ1-4; D gene ambiguous. V gave up 8 bases and J gave up 7 bases, with 14 bases separating them. This CDR3 is built from 13 residues. CDR1 and CDR2 (germline): SNHLY, FYNNEI.

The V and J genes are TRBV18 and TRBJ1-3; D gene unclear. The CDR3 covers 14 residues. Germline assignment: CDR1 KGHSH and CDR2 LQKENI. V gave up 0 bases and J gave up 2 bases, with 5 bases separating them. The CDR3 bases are TGTGCCAGCTCACCACCCGGAACTGGAAACACCATATATTTT. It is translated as CASSPPGTGNTIYF.

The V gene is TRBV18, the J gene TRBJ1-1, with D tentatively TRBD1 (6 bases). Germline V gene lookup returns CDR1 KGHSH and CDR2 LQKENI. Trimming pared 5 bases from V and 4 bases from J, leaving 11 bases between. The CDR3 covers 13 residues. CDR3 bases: TGTGCCAGCTCATTACAGGGTCCCACTGAAGCTTTCTTT. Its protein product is CASSLQGPTEAFF.

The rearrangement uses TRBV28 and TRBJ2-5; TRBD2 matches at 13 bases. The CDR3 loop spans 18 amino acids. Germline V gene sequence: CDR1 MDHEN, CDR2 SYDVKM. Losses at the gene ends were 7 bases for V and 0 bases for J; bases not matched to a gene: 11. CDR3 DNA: TGTGCCAGCAACCCAATCGGACTAGCGGGAGTTAACCAAGAGACCCAGTACTTC. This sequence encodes CASNPIGLAGVNQETQYF.

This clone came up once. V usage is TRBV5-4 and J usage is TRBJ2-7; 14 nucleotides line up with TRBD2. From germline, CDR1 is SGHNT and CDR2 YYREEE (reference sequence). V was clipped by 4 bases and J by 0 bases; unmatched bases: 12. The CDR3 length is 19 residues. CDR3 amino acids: CASSPTPGLAGVTSYEQYF. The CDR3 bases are TGTGCCAGCAGCCCGACACCGGGACTAGCGGGAGTAACCTCCTACGAGCAGTACTTC.